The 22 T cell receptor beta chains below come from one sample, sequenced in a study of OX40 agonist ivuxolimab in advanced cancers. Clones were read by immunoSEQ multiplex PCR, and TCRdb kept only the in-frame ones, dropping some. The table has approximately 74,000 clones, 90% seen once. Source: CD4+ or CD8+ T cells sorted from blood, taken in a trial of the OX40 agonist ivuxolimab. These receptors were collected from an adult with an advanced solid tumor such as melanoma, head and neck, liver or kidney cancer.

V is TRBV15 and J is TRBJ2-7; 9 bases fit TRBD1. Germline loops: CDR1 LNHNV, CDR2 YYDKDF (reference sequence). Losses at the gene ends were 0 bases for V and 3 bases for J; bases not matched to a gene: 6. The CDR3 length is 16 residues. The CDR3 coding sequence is TGTGCCACCAGCAGAGATCCGGGACAGGGCTTCTACGAGCAGTACTTC. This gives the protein CATSRDPGQGFYEQYF.

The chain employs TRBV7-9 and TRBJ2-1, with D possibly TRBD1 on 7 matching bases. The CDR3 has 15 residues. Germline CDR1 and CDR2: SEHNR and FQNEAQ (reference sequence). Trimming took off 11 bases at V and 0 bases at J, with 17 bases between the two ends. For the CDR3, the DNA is TGTGCCTCCCGCTCGGGGGACAGCTCCTACAATGAGCAGTTCTTC. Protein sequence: CASRSGDSSYNEQFF.

The CDR3 sequence is CASSRDLTGELFF. The CDR3 region has the DNA TGCGCCAGCAGCAGGGATTTGACCGGGGAGCTGTTTTTT. V and J are TRBV5-1 and TRBJ2-2; D unresolved. The CDR3 consists of 13 residues. Trimming took 4 bases from V and 5 from J, leaving 9 bases between them. The germline V gene encodes CDR1 SGHRS and CDR2 YFSETQ.

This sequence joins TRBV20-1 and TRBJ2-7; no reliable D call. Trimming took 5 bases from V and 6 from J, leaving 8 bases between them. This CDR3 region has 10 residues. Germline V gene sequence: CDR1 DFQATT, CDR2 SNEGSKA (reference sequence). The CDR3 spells CSARTREQYF. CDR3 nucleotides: TGCAGTGCTCGGACGCGCGAGCAGTACTTC.

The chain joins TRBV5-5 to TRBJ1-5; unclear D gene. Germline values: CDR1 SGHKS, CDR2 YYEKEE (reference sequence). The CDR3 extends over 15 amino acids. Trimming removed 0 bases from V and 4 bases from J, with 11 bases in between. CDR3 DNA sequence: TGTGCCAGCAGCTTGGGGGAAAATATTAATCAGCCCCAGCATTTT. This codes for CASSLGENINQPQHF.

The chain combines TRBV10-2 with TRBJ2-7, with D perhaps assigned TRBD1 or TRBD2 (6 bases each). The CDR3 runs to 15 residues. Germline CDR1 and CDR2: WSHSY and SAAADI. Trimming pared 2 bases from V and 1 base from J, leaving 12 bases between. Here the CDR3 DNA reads TGCGCCAGCAGTGAGGGAGGGGGATGGTCCTACGAGCAGTACTTC. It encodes CASSEGGGWSYEQYF.

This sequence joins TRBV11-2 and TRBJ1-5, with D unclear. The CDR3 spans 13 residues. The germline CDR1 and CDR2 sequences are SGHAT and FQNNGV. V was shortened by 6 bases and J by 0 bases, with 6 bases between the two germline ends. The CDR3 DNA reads TGTGCCAGCAGTAAAGATAGCAATCAGCCCCAGCATTTT. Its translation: CASSKDSNQPQHF.

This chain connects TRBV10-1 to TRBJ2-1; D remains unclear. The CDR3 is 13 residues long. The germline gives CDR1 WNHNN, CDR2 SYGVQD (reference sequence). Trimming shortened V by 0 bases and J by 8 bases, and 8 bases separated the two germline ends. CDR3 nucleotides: TGCGCCAGCAGTGAGTCGGGTCGCGATGAGCAGTTCTTC. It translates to CASSESGRDEQFF.

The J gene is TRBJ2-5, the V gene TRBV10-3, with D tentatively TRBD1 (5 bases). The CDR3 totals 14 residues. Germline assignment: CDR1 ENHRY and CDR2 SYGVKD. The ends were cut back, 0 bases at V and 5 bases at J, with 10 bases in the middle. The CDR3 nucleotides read TGTGCCATCAGTGAGTCTGGGGCCGTTGAGACCCAGTACTTC. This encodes CAISESGAVETQYF.

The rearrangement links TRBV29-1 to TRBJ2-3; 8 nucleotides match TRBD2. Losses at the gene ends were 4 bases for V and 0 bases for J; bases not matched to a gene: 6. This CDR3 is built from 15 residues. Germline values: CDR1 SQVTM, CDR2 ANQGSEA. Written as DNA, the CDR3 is TGCAGCGTTGGCCCACTAGCGGCTAGCACAGATACGCAGTATTTT. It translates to CSVGPLAASTDTQYF.

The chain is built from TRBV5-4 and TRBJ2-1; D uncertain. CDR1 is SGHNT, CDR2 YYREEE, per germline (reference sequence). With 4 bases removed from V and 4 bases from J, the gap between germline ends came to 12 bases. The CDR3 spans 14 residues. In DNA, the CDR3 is TGTGCCAGCAGCAAAACGATAGGGTACAATGAGCAGTTCTTC. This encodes CASSKTIGYNEQFF.

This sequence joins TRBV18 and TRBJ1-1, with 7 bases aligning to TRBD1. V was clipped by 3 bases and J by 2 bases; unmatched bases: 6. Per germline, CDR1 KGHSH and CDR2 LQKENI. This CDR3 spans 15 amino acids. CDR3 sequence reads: CASSPWTGDNTEAFF. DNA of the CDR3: TGTGCCAGCTCACCGTGGACAGGAGATAACACTGAAGCTTTCTTT.

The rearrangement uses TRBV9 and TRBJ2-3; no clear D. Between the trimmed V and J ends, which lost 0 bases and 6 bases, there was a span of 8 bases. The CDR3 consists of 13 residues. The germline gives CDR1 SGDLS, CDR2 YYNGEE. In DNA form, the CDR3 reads TGTGCCAGCAGCGTAGACTCCACGGATACGCAGTATTTT. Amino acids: CASSVDSTDTQYF.

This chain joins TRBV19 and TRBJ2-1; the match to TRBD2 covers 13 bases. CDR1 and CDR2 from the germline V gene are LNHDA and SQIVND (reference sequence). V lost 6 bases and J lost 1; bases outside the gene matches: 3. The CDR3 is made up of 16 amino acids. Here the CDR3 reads CASRPTSGRSYNEQFF. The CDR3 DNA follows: TGTGCCAGTAGGCCGACTAGCGGGAGGTCCTACAATGAGCAGTTCTTC.

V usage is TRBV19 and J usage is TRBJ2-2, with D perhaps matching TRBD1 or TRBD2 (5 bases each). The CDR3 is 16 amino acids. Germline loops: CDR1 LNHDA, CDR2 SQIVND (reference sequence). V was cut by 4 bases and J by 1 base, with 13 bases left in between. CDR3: CASSTTGTGNTGELFF. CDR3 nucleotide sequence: TGTGCCAGTAGTACCACCGGGACGGGGAACACCGGGGAGCTGTTTTTT. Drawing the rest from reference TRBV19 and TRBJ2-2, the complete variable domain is DGGITQSPKYLFRKEGQNVTLSCEQNLNHDAMYWYRQDPGQGLRLIYYSQIVNDFQKGDIAEGYSVSREKKESFPLTVTSAQKNPTAFYLCASSTTGTGNTGELFFGEGSRLTVL.

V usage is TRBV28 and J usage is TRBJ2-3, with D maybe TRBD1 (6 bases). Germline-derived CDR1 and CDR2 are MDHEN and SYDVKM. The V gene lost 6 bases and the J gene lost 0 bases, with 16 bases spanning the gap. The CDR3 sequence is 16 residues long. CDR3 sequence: CASSSDRIVSTDTQYF. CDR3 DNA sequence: TGTGCCAGCAGCTCAGACAGGATAGTCAGCACAGATACGCAGTATTTT.

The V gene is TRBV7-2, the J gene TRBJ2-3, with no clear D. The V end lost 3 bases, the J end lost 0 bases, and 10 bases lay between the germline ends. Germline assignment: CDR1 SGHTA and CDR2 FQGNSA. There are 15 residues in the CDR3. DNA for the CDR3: TGTGCCAGCAGCTTTGAAGTGAGGAGCACAGATACGCAGTATTTT. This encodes CASSFEVRSTDTQYF.

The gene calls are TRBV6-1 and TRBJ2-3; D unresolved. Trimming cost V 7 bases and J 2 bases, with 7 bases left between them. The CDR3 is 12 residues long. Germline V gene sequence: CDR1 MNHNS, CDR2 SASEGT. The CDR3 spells CASKQLTDTQYF. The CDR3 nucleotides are TGTGCCAGCAAACAACTCACAGATACGCAGTATTTT.

This chain's CDR3 is CASSRQNTGELFF. Written as DNA, the CDR3 is TGTGCCAGCAGCAGACAGAACACCGGGGAGCTGTTTTTT. V and J are TRBV13 and TRBJ2-2; no clear D. The CDR3 loop spans 13 amino acids. Germline loops: CDR1 PRHDT, CDR2 FYEKMQ (reference sequence). V was shortened by 5 bases and J by 1 base, with 5 bases between the two germline ends.

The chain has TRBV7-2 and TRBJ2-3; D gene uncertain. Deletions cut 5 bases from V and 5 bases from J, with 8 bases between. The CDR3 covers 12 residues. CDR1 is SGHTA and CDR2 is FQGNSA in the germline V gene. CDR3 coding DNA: TGTGCCAGCAGCACTTGGGGAGATACGCAGTATTTT. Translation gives CASSTWGDTQYF.

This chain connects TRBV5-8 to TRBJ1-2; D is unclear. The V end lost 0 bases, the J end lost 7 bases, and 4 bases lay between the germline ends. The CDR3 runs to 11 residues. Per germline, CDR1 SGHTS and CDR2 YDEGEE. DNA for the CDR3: TGTGCCAGCAGCTTGGACGTTGGCTACACCTTC. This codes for CASSLDVGYTF.

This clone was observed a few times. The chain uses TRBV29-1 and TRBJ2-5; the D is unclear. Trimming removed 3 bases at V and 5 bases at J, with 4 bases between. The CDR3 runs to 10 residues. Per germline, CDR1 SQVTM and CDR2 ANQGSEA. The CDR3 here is CSVEHETQYF. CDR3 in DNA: TGCAGCGTTGAGCATGAGACCCAGTACTTC.